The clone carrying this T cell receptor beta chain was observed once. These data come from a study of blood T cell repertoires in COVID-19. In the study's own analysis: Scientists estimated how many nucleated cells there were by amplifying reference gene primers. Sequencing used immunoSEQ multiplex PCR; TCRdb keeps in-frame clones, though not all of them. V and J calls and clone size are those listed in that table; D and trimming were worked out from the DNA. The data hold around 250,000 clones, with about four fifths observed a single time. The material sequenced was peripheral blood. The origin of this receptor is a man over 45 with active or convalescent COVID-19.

In nucleotides, the CDR3 is TGTGCCAGCAGCCAAGATCCGCGGCAGGGGATGGGTGAGCAGTTCTTC. This translates into CASSQDPRQGMGEQFF. The rearrangement uses TRBV4-2 and TRBJ2-1, with D tentatively TRBD1 (6 bases). The CDR3 covers 16 residues. Germline V gene data show CDR1 as LGHNA and CDR2 as YNFKEQ. Trimming took 0 bases from V and 9 from J, leaving 18 bases between them.